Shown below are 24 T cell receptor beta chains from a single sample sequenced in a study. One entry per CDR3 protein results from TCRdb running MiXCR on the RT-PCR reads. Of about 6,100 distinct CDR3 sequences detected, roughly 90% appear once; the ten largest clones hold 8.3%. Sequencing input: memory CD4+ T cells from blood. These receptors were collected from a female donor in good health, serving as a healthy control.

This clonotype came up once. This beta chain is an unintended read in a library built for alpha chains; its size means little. In nucleotides, the CDR3 is TGTGCCAGCAGTTTATCATCAGGGTCGAGCTCCTACGAGCAGTACTTC. Protein: CASSLSSGSSSYEQYF. The chain recombines TRBV27 with TRBJ2-7; D might be TRBD1 (5 bases). The V end lost 0 bases, the J end lost 0 bases, and 12 bases lay between the germline ends. The CDR3 extends over 16 amino acids. Germline V gene sequence: CDR1 MNHEY, CDR2 SMNVEV (reference sequence).

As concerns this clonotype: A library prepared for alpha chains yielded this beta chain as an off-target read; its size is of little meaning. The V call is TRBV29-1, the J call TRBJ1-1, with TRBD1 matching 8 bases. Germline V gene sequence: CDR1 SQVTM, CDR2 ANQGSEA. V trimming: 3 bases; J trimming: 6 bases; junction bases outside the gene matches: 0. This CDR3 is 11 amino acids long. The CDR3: CSVETGAEAFF. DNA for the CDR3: TGCAGCGTTGAGACAGGGGCTGAAGCTTTCTTT.

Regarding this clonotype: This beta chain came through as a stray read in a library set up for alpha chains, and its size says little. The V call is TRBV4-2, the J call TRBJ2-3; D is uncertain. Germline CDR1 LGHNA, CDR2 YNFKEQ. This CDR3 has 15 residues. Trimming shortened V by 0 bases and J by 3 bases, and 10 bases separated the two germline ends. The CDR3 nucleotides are TGTGCCAGCAGCCAAGATGAGTACTCGACAGATACGCAGTATTTT. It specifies CASSQDEYSTDTQYF.

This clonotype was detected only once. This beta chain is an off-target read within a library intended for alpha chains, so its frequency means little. This chain's CDR3 is CASSPDRAYEQYF. The CDR3 DNA reads as TGTGCCAGCAGCCCTGACAGGGCCTACGAGCAGTACTTC. The V and J genes are TRBV7-2 and TRBJ2-7; 7 bases fit TRBD1. The CDR3 extends over 13 amino acids. Per germline, CDR1 SGHTA and CDR2 FQGNSA. The V gene end was trimmed by 5 bases and the J gene end by 2 bases; junction bases not matched to a gene: 3.

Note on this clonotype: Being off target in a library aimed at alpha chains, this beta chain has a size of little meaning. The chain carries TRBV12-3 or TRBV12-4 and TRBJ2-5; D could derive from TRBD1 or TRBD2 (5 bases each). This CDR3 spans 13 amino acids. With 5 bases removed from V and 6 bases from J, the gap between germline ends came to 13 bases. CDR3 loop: CASSREGRQTQYF. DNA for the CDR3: TGTGCCAGCAGTCGAGAGGGGCGACAGACCCAGTACTTC.

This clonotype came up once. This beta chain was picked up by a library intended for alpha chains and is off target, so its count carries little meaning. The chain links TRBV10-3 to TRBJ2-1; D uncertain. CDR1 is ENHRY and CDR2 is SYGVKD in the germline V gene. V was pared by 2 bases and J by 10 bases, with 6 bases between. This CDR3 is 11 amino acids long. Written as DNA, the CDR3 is TGTGCCATCAGTGAGACGGACGAGCAGTTCTTC. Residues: CAISETDEQFF.

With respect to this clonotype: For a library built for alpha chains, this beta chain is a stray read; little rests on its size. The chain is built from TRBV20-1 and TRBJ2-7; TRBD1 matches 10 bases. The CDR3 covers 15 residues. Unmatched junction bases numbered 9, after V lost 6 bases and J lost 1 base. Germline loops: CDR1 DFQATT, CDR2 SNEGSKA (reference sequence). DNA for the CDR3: TGCAGTGCCCAACCCGGGACAGGGGAATCCTACGAGCAGTACTTC. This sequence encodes CSAQPGTGESYEQYF.

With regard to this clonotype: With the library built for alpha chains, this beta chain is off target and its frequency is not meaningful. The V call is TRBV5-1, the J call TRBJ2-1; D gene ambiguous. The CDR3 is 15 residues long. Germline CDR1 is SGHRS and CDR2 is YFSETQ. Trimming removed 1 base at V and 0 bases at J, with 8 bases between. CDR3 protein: CASSLPILSYNEQFF. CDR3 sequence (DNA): TGCGCCAGCAGCTTGCCTATCCTCTCCTACAATGAGCAGTTCTTC. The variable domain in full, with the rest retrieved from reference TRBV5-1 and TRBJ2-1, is KAGVTQTPRYLIKTRGQQVTLSCSPISGHRSVSWYQQTPGQGLQFLFEYFSETQRNKGNFPGRFSGRQFSNSRSEMNVSTLELGDSALYLCASSLPILSYNEQFFGPGTRLTVL.

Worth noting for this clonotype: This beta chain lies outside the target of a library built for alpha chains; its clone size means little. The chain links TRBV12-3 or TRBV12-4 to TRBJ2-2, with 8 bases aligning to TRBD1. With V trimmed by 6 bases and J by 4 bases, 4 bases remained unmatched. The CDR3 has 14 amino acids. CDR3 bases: TGTGCCAGCAGACGACAGGGGACCACCGGGGAGCTGTTTTTT. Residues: CASRRQGTTGELFF.

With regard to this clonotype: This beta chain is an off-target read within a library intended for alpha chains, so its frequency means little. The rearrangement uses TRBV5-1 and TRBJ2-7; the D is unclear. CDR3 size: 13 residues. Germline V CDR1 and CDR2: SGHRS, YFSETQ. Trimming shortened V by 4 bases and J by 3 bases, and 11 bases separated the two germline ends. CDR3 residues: CASSPQSYYEQYF. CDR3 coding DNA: TGCGCCAGCAGCCCACAGTCCTACTACGAGCAGTACTTC.

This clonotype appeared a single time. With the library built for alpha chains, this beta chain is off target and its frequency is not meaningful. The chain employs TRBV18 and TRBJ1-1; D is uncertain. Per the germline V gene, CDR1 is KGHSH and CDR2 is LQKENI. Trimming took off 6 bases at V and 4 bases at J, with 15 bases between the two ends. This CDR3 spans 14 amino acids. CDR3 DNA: TGTGCCAGCTCTAGAGGATCAGAGGCCACTGAAGCTTTCTTT. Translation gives CASSRGSEATEAFF.

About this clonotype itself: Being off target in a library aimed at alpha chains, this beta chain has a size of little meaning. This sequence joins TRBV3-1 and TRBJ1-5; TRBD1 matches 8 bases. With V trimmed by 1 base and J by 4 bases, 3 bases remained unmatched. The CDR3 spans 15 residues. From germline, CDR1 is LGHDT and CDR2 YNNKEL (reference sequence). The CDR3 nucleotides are TGTGCCAGCAGCCAAGGGACAGGGCAGAATCAGCCCCAGCATTTT. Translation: CASSQGTGQNQPQHF.

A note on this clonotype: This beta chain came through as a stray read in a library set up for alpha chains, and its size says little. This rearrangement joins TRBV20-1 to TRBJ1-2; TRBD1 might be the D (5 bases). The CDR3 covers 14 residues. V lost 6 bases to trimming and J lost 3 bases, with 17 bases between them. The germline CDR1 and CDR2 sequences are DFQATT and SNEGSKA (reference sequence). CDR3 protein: CSAPDQIRDYGYTF. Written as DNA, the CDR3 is TGCAGTGCCCCCGATCAGATCAGGGACTATGGCTACACCTTC.

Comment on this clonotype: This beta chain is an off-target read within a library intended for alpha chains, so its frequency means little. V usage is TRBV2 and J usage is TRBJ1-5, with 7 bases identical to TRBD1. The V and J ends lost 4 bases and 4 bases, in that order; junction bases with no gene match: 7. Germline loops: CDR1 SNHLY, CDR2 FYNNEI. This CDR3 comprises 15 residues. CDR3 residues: CASSAMGQLNQPQHF. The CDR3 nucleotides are TGTGCCAGCAGTGCGATGGGACAGTTAAATCAGCCCCAGCATTTT.

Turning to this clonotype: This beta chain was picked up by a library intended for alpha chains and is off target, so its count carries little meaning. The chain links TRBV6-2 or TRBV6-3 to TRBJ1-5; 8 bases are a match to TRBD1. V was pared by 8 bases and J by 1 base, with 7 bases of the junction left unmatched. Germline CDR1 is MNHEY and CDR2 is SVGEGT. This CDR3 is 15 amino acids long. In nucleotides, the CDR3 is TGTGCCAGCGGACAGGGCCTGGGGAGCAATCAGCCCCAGCATTTT. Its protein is CASGQGLGSNQPQHF.

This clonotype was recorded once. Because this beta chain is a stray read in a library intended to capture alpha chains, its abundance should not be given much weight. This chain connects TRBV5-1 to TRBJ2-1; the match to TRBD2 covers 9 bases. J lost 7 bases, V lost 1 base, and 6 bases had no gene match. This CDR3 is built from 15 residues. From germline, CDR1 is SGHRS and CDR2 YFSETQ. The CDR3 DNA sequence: TGCGCCAGCAGCTTGATGACTAGCGGCTATAATGAGCAGTTCTTC. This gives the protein CASSLMTSGYNEQFF. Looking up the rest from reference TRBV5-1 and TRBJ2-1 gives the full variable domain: KAGVTQTPRYLIKTRGQQVTLSCSPISGHRSVSWYQQTPGQGLQFLFEYFSETQRNKGNFPGRFSGRQFSNSRSEMNVSTLELGDSALYLCASSLMTSGYNEQFFGPGTRLTVL.

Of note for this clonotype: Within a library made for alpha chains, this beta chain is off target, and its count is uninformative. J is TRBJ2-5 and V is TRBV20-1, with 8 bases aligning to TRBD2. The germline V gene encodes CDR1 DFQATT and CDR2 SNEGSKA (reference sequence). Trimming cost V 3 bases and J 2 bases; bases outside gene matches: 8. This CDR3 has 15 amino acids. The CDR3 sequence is CSARDATSAQETQYF. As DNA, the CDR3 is TGCAGTGCTAGGGATGCGACTAGCGCACAAGAGACCCAGTACTTC.

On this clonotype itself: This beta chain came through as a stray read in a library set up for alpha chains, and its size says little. Written as DNA, the CDR3 is TGCGCCAGCAGCGTGCAGGCGACCCGAGTCAATGAGCAGTTCTTC. It translates to CASSVQATRVNEQFF. J is TRBJ2-1 and V is TRBV5-1; D is unresolved. The germline V and J ends were trimmed by 4 bases and 6 bases, with 17 bases remaining between them. Germline-derived CDR1 and CDR2 are SGHRS and YFSETQ. The CDR3 has 15 amino acids.

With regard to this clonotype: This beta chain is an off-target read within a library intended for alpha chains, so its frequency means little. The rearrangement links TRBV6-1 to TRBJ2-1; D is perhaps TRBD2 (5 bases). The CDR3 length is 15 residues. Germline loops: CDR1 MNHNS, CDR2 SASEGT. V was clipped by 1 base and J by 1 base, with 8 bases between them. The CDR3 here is CASSEVPGSYNEQFF. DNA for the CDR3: TGTGCCAGCAGTGAAGTGCCGGGGTCCTACAATGAGCAGTTCTTC.

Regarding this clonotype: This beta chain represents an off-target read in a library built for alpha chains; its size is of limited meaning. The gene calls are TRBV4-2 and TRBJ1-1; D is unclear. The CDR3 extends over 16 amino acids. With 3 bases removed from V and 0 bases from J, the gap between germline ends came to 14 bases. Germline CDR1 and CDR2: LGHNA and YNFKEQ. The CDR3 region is CASSQALGRLNTEAFF. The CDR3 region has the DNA TGTGCCAGCAGCCAGGCACTAGGACGGCTGAACACTGAAGCTTTCTTT.

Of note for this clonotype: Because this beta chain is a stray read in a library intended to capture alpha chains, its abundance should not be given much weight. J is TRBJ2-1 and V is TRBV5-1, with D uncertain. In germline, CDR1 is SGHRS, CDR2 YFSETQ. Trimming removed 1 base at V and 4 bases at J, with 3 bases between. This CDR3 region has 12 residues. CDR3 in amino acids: CASSLIYNEQFF. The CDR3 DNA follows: TGCGCCAGCAGCTTGATATACAATGAGCAGTTCTTC.

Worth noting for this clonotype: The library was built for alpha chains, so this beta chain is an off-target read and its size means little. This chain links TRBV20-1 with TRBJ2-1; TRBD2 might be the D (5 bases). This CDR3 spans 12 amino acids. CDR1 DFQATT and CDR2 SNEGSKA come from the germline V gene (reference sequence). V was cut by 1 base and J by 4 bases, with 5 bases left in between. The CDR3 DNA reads TGCAGTGCTAGAGCGGGGTACAATGAGCAGTTCTTC. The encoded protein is CSARAGYNEQFF.

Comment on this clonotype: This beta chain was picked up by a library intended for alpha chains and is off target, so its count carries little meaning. CDR3 nucleotides: TGTGCCTGGAGTGGAGACAGGGCTCAGCCCCAGCATTTT. This sequence encodes CAWSGDRAQPQHF. The V call is TRBV30, the J call TRBJ1-5; 7 nucleotides line up with TRBD1. Germline CDR1 is GTSNPN and CDR2 is SVGIG (reference sequence). V lost 1 base, J lost 6 bases, and 3 bases stayed unmatched. The CDR3 totals 13 residues.

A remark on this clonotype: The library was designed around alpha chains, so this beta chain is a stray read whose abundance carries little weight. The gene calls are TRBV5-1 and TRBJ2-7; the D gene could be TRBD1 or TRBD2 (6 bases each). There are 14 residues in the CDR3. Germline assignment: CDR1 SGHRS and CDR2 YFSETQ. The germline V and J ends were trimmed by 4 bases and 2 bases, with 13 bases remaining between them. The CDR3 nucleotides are TGCGCCAGCAGCACCGGAGGGGGTACCTACGAGCAGTACTTC. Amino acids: CASSTGGGTYEQYF.